Presented here are 31 T cell receptor beta chains from one specimen sequenced in a study of blood T cell repertoires in COVID-19. Produced via immunoSEQ multiplex PCR; TCRdb's table is partial and in-frame only. The table includes roughly 55,000 clones, roughly four fifths detected once. Sequencing was carried out using peripheral blood. These receptors originate from a woman aged 55-75 years with acute or convalescent COVID-19.

V gene TRBV5-4 combines with J gene TRBJ1-4, with D perhaps TRBD1 (5 bases). The germline V and J ends were trimmed by 0 bases and 7 bases, with 13 bases remaining between them. CDR1 and CDR2 from the germline V gene are SGHNT and YYREEE (reference sequence). This CDR3 is 15 amino acids long. CDR3 nucleotide sequence: TGTGCCAGCAGCTTGGATCAGGGAATGGGTGAAAAACTGTTTTTT. Protein sequence: CASSLDQGMGEKLFF.

This rearrangement joins TRBV5-1 to TRBJ2-1; tentatively, D is TRBD2 (5 bases). There are 22 residues in the CDR3. Trimming cost V 4 bases and J 0 bases, with 32 bases left between them. Germline V gene data show CDR1 as SGHRS and CDR2 as YFSETQ. The CDR3 DNA follows: TGCGCCAGCAGCCCACAACACCCTTCGAGGGTAGGAGTTTCTTACTCCTACAATGAGCAGTTCTTC. Protein product: CASSPQHPSRVGVSYSYNEQFF.

The CDR3 nucleotides read TGCGCCAGCAGCGGCGGTCTTAATGAAAAACTGTTTTTT. Protein: CASSGGLNEKLFF. The chain recombines TRBV5-1 with TRBJ1-4; D remains unclear. CDR1 and CDR2 from the germline V gene are SGHRS and YFSETQ. V lost 4 bases, J lost 4 bases, and 8 bases lay in between. CDR3 length: 13 residues.

The chain joins TRBV9 to TRBJ2-5; 9 nucleotides line up with TRBD2. After removal of 4 bases from V and 1 base from J, the junction contained 8 bases not matched to a gene. Germline CDR1 reads SGDLS; CDR2 reads YYNGEE. The CDR3 has 16 amino acids. CDR3 sequence reads: CASSPGAGGPQETQYF. DNA for the CDR3: TGTGCCAGCAGCCCCGGAGCGGGAGGTCCCCAAGAGACCCAGTACTTC.

This clone was seen a few times. The CDR3 coding sequence is TGTGCCAGCAGACCCGGACAGGGGGATAATTCACCCCTCCACTTT. This sequence encodes CASRPGQGDNSPLHF. This chain connects TRBV6-6 to TRBJ1-6, with 10 bases fitting TRBD1. Germline V gene sequence: CDR1 MNHNY, CDR2 SVGAGI (reference sequence). The CDR3 runs 15 residues. V shed 6 bases, J shed 5 bases, and the junction held 4 bases outside the gene matches.

The chain links TRBV4-1 to TRBJ2-5; 8 positions match TRBD2. There are 20 residues in the CDR3. J was trimmed by 1 base and V by 2 bases; bases with no gene match: 18. Germline V gene data show CDR1 as MGHRA and CDR2 as YSYEKL. The CDR3 region is CASSQYVRGAPTPTQETQYF. CDR3 DNA sequence: TGCGCCAGCAGCCAATACGTGCGGGGGGCACCCACGCCTACCCAAGAGACCCAGTACTTC.

This CDR3 reads CASREVKNSPLHF. CDR3 DNA: TGTGCCAGCCGGGAAGTTAAAAATTCACCCCTCCACTTT. The J gene is TRBJ1-6, the V gene TRBV2; D is ambiguous. Germline V lookup: CDR1 SNHLY, CDR2 FYNNEI. The V and J ends lost 8 bases and 7 bases respectively, with 12 bases between them. This CDR3 is 13 amino acids long. Full variable domain (rest looked up from reference TRBV2 and TRBJ1-6): EPEVTQTPSHQVTQMGQEVILRCVPISNHLYFYWYRQILGQKVEFLVSFYNNEISEKSEIFDDQFSVERPDGSNFTLKIRSTKLEDSAMYFCASREVKNSPLHFGNGTRLTVT.

The gene calls are TRBV11-2 and TRBJ2-7; possible D gene TRBD2, 6 bases. This CDR3 spans 15 amino acids. Trimming took off 2 bases at V and 4 bases at J, with 15 bases between the two ends. The germline V gene has CDR1 SGHAT and CDR2 FQNNGV. In nucleotides, the CDR3 is TGTGCCAGCAGCTTATCGGCGGGACCACAATACGAGCAGTACTTC. Translating gives CASSLSAGPQYEQYF.

This clone has just one count. V usage is TRBV13 and J usage is TRBJ1-1, with D maybe TRBD1 (5 bases). The CDR3 totals 15 residues. The V end lost 2 bases, the J end lost 8 bases, and 18 bases lay between the germline ends. Germline-derived CDR1 and CDR2 are PRHDT and FYEKMQ (reference sequence). The CDR3, as DNA: TGTGCCAGCAGCTTATCCTGGGGGGGAATGGCGGAAGCTTTCTTT. Translation gives CASSLSWGGMAEAFF.

The chain couples TRBV10-1 to TRBJ1-2; a possible D gene is TRBD1 (5 bases). This CDR3 is built from 13 residues. Deletions cut 6 bases from V and 2 bases from J, with 10 bases between. Per germline, CDR1 WNHNN and CDR2 SYGVQD (reference sequence). The CDR3: CASSPDRNYGYTF. CDR3 DNA sequence: TGCGCCAGCAGCCCTGACAGAAACTATGGCTACACCTTC.

The chain carries TRBV7-8 and TRBJ1-1; D is uncertain. CDR1 SGHVS and CDR2 FQNEAQ come from the germline V gene. The V end lost 5 bases, the J end lost 4 bases, and 11 bases lay between the germline ends. CDR3 length: 13 amino acids. The CDR3, as DNA: TGTGCCAGCAGCCGTATAAGAGGCACTGAAGCTTTCTTT. Translation: CASSRIRGTEAFF.

The chain joins TRBV6-5 to TRBJ2-5, with D possibly TRBD2 on 6 matching bases. V lost 3 bases and J lost 4, with 15 bases in between. The CDR3 covers 15 residues. In germline, CDR1 is MNHEY, CDR2 SVGAGI. The CDR3 DNA follows: TGTGCCAGCAGTTATTCCGGGGGTGGGTCAGAGACCCAGTACTTC. It specifies CASSYSGGGSETQYF.

This clone was counted a few times. The rearrangement joins TRBV5-8 to TRBJ1-1; 7 bases are a match to TRBD1. The CDR3 extends over 16 amino acids. Germline V gene sequence: CDR1 SGHTS, CDR2 YDEGEE. V lost 3 bases, J lost 0 bases, and 8 bases stayed unmatched. The chain's CDR3 is CASSSLRTGMNTEAFF. DNA for the CDR3: TGTGCCAGCAGCTCCCTACGGACAGGAATGAACACTGAAGCTTTCTTT.

This clone was seen a few times. The rearrangement links TRBV27 to TRBJ1-4; 9 bases line up with TRBD1. The V and J ends lost 5 bases and 7 bases, in that order; junction bases with no gene match: 5. This CDR3 is 14 amino acids long. Germline values: CDR1 MNHEY, CDR2 SMNVEV (reference sequence). DNA for the CDR3: TGTGCCAGCAGTCAACAGGGGGCATCTGAAAAACTGTTTTTT. Translated: CASSQQGASEKLFF.

This chain uses TRBV2 with TRBJ2-5; D may be TRBD2 (5 bases). Germline assignment: CDR1 SNHLY and CDR2 FYNNEI. The CDR3 runs to 13 residues. Trimming took off 3 bases at V and 7 bases at J, with 12 bases between the two ends. The CDR3 coding sequence is TGTGCCAGCAGTGACACTTCGGGAAGGACCCAGTACTTC. Residues: CASSDTSGRTQYF.

The V call is TRBV5-1, the J call TRBJ2-3; weak D call: TRBD1 (6 bases). Trimming took off 7 bases at V and 4 bases at J, with 13 bases between the two ends. This CDR3 region has 13 residues. The germline gives CDR1 SGHRS, CDR2 YFSETQ. The CDR3 loop reads CASRTGSADTQYF. CDR3 DNA sequence: TGCGCCAGCCGAACAGGGTCAGCAGATACGCAGTATTTT.

The rearrangement uses TRBV5-6 and TRBJ1-2; a possible D gene is TRBD1 (5 bases). The germline V gene encodes CDR1 SGHDT and CDR2 YYEEEE. CDR3 length: 14 residues. Trimming stripped 0 bases from V and 5 bases from J, with 11 bases between. The DNA for the CDR3 is TGTGCCAGCAGCTTGGGACAGAATATTTATGGCTACACCTTC. Protein: CASSLGQNIYGYTF.

This chain links TRBV6-5 with TRBJ1-5; 7 positions match TRBD1. This CDR3 comprises 15 residues. CDR1 MNHEY and CDR2 SVGAGI come from the germline V gene. J gave up 0 bases and V 5 bases, and 4 bases lay outside the gene matches. CDR3 sequence: CASSPGTDSNQPQHF. Here the CDR3 DNA reads TGTGCCAGCAGTCCCGGGACAGATAGCAATCAGCCCCAGCATTTT.

This clone came up a few times. V gene TRBV5-8 combines with J gene TRBJ1-5; TRBD1 agrees at 7 bases. This CDR3 is built from 15 residues. Germline lookup yields CDR1 SGHTS and CDR2 YDEGEE. J gave up 4 bases and V 2 bases, and 6 bases lay outside the gene matches. The CDR3 sequence: CASSLGGTENQPQHF. In nucleotides, the CDR3 is TGTGCCAGCAGCTTAGGAGGGACAGAAAATCAGCCCCAGCATTTT.

This rearrangement joins TRBV6-6 to TRBJ2-5, with 7 bases matching TRBD2. The ends lost 1 base at V and 1 base at J; junction bases unmatched: 0. Germline V gene sequence: CDR1 MNHNY, CDR2 SVGAGI (reference sequence). The CDR3 spans 14 residues. The CDR3 reads CASSYWGGQETQYF. As DNA, the CDR3 is TGTGCCAGCAGTTACTGGGGGGGCCAAGAGACCCAGTACTTC.

This clone has only a few counts. The gene calls are TRBV7-2 and TRBJ1-6; D ambiguous. Trimming pared 3 bases from V and 1 base from J, leaving 7 bases between. Per germline, CDR1 SGHTA and CDR2 FQGNSA. The CDR3 consists of 15 residues. The CDR3 spells CASSFAGSYNSPLHF. In DNA, the CDR3 is TGTGCCAGCAGCTTCGCGGGGTCCTATAATTCACCCCTCCACTTT.

The table lists this clone with a few counts. The chain uses TRBV3-1 (or the pseudogene TRBV3-2) and TRBJ2-3, with D maybe TRBD2 (6 bases). CDR1 is LGHDT and CDR2 is YNNKEL in the germline V gene (reference sequence). V was trimmed by 5 bases and J by 15 bases, leaving 18 bases between them. This CDR3 is 12 amino acids long. CDR3 residues: CASSGPGLPRYF. CDR3 coding DNA: TGTGCCAGCAGCGGTCCGGGACTCCCGCGTTATTTT.

V is TRBV29-1 and J is TRBJ2-3; D may be TRBD1 (6 bases). Trimming took 4 bases from V and 1 from J, leaving 6 bases between them. The CDR3 extends over 12 amino acids. In germline, CDR1 is SQVTM, CDR2 ANQGSEA. CDR3 nucleotide sequence: TGCAGCGTTGCAGGGGGCACAGATACGCAGTATTTT. It encodes CSVAGGTDTQYF.

The chain couples TRBV18 to TRBJ1-5, with D maybe TRBD1 (6 bases). The germline V gene encodes CDR1 KGHSH and CDR2 LQKENI. This CDR3 has 14 amino acids. Trimming removed 3 bases from V and 7 bases from J, with 13 bases in between. This CDR3 reads CASSPQAGEQPQHF. CDR3 nucleotide sequence: TGTGCCAGCTCACCCCAGGCAGGGGAGCAGCCCCAGCATTTT. The complete variable domain, with remaining parts taken from reference TRBV18 and TRBJ1-5, reads NAGVMQNPRHLVRRRGQEARLRCSPMKGHSHVYWYRQLPEEGLKFMVYLQKENIIDESGMPKERFSAEFPKEGPSILRIQQVVRGDSAAYFCASSPQAGEQPQHFGDGTRLSIL.

The CDR3 DNA reads TGTGCCTGGAGTTTACCTCCCCAGAGGTCCAATGGCTACACCTTC. The encoded protein is CAWSLPPQRSNGYTF. The chain links TRBV30 to TRBJ1-2; D ambiguous. V lost 2 bases and J 6 bases, leaving 19 bases between the germline ends. The CDR3 length is 15 residues. The germline gives CDR1 GTSNPN, CDR2 SVGIG (reference sequence). Complete variable domain (other parts from reference TRBV30 and TRBJ1-2): SQTIHQWPATLVQPVGSPLSLECTVEGTSNPNLYWYRQAAGRGLQLLFYSVGIGQISSEVPQNLSASRPQDRQFILSSKKLLLSDSGFYLCAWSLPPQRSNGYTFGSGTRLTVV.

The chain is built from TRBV15 and TRBJ1-4; D might be TRBD1 (5 bases). V was shortened by 0 bases and J by 5 bases, with 10 bases between the two germline ends. Germline V lookup: CDR1 LNHNV, CDR2 YYDKDF (reference sequence). The CDR3 runs 15 residues. CDR3 nucleotides: TGTGCCACCAGCAGAGATCGGCCAGGGAATGAAAAACTGTTTTTT. Amino acids: CATSRDRPGNEKLFF.

CDR3 residues: CASRTGGRNTEAFF. The CDR3 nucleotides read TGTGCCAGCAGGACAGGGGGAAGGAACACTGAAGCTTTCTTT. The genes are TRBV27 and TRBJ1-1; 9 bases are a match to TRBD1. Germline V lookup: CDR1 MNHEY, CDR2 SMNVEV (reference sequence). Unmatched junction bases numbered 3, after V lost 6 bases and J lost 1 base. The CDR3 contains 14 residues.

The chain has TRBV11-3 and TRBJ2-7; TRBD1 matches 8 bases. The CDR3 is made up of 14 amino acids. Germline-derived CDR1 and CDR2 are SGHNT and YENEEA. V lost 4 bases, J lost 7 bases, and 9 bases stayed unmatched. CDR3 sequence reads: CASSSTGATGEQYF. The CDR3 DNA is TGTGCCAGCAGCTCGACAGGGGCCACCGGGGAGCAGTACTTC.

V is TRBV7-9 and J is TRBJ2-2; weak D call: TRBD2 (5 bases). This CDR3 contains 15 residues. Germline V gives CDR1 SEHNR, CDR2 FQNEAQ (reference sequence). V dropped 5 bases and J dropped 4 bases, with 14 bases sitting between them. The CDR3: CASSRGLFSTGELFF. The CDR3 DNA is TGTGCCAGCAGCCGCGGACTTTTTTCCACCGGGGAGCTGTTTTTT.

This clone was recorded only once. This chain connects TRBV5-1 to TRBJ2-2; 7 bases map to TRBD1. Germline V CDR1 and CDR2: SGHRS, YFSETQ. The V gene end was trimmed by 1 base and the J gene end by 6 bases; junction bases not matched to a gene: 9. This CDR3 has 16 amino acids. The CDR3 is CASSLRSTGLAGELFF. The CDR3 DNA reads as TGCGCCAGCAGCTTGAGGTCGACAGGGTTGGCCGGGGAGCTGTTTTTT.

This chain uses TRBV5-8 with TRBJ1-5; D not certain. There are 13 residues in the CDR3. V was trimmed by 0 bases and J by 7 bases, leaving 8 bases between them. Germline V gene data show CDR1 as SGHTS and CDR2 as YDEGEE. CDR3 sequence: CASSLVIVQPQHF. The CDR3 nucleotides are TGTGCCAGCAGCTTGGTGATAGTACAGCCCCAGCATTTT. Supplemented by reference TRBV5-8 and TRBJ1-5, the full variable domain reads EAGVTQSPTHLIKTRGQQATLRCSPISGHTSVYWYQQALGLGLQFLLWYDEGEERNRGNFPPRFSGRQFPNYSSELNVNALELEDSALYLCASSLVIVQPQHFGDGTRLSIL.